Presented here are 21 T cell receptor beta chains from one specimen sequenced in a study of blood T cell repertoires in COVID-19. The protocol was immunoSEQ multiplex PCR, while the TCRdb copy is restricted to in-frame clones and leaves out a portion. Among 45,000 to 50,000 clones listed, approximately 83% were seen once. The sequenced sample consisted of peripheral blood. These receptors all stem from a man aged 65 to 85 with acute or convalescent COVID-19.

The CDR3 DNA reads as TGTGCCAGCAGCTCCGCCGGACAGGGGAGAGCTAACTATGGCTACACCTTC. It encodes CASSSAGQGRANYGYTF. V gene TRBV5-6 combines with J gene TRBJ1-2, with 9 positions matching TRBD1. The CDR3 contains 17 residues. The J segment lost 0 bases and the V segment lost 3 bases, leaving 9 bases of the junction unmatched. Germline CDR1 reads SGHDT; CDR2 reads YYEEEE.

The chain links TRBV28 to TRBJ2-3, with TRBD2 as a possible D gene (5 bases). CDR3 size: 13 residues. Germline loops: CDR1 MDHEN, CDR2 SYDVKM. V was trimmed by 7 bases and J by 4 bases, leaving 12 bases between them. The CDR3 DNA reads as TGTGCCAGCACGAGGGAGTCACCAGATACGCAGTATTTT. Its translation: CASTRESPDTQYF.

In DNA form, the CDR3 reads TGTGCCAGCAGCCCCCGGGACAGGTACGAGCAGTACTTC. Amino acids: CASSPRDRYEQYF. The chain employs TRBV7-6 and TRBJ2-7, with 8 bases fitting TRBD1. J gave up 4 bases and V 5 bases, and 4 bases lay outside the gene matches. CDR3 size: 13 residues. Germline assignment: CDR1 SGHVS and CDR2 FNYEAQ.

This chain uses TRBV7-3 with TRBJ2-5; 10 bases line up with TRBD1. Trimming removed 2 bases from V and 4 bases from J; junction bases left unmatched: 13. CDR3 length: 18 residues. Germline V gene data show CDR1 as SGHTA and CDR2 as FQGTGA. The CDR3 coding sequence is TGTGCCAGCAGCTTATATTGGGGCGACAGGGGGCTTTCAGAGACCCAGTACTTC. Its protein product is CASSLYWGDRGLSETQYF.

The chain joins TRBV29-1 to TRBJ1-5; tentatively, D is TRBD1 (6 bases). Germline V gives CDR1 SQVTM, CDR2 ANQGSEA. The CDR3 loop spans 12 amino acids. V was cut by 4 bases and J by 5 bases, with 9 bases left in between. The chain's CDR3 is CSVGGGDQPQHF. The DNA of the CDR3 is TGCAGCGTTGGAGGGGGAGATCAGCCCCAGCATTTT.

V gene TRBV30 combines with J gene TRBJ1-2; 8 bases fit TRBD1. Germline trimming cut 2 bases from V and 6 bases from J; bases unmatched to any gene: 5. CDR1 GTSNPN and CDR2 SVGIG come from the germline V gene (reference sequence). The CDR3 consists of 13 residues. The CDR3 reads CAWSYQGANGYTF. In nucleotides, the CDR3 is TGTGCCTGGAGTTACCAGGGGGCCAATGGCTACACCTTC.

The chain employs TRBV4-1 and TRBJ2-3; D call uncertain. Trimming left V 2 bases short and J 0 bases short, with 12 bases between. The CDR3 runs to 16 residues. CDR1 and CDR2 from the germline V gene are MGHRA and YSYEKL. The CDR3 spells CASSQINLISTDTQYF. The DNA for the CDR3 is TGCGCCAGCAGCCAAATTAACCTAATTAGCACAGATACGCAGTATTTT.

The gene calls are TRBV11-1 and TRBJ2-3, with 10 bases that match TRBD2. Trimming cost V 5 bases and J 2 bases; bases outside gene matches: 4. Germline V gives CDR1 SGHAT, CDR2 FQDESV (reference sequence). The CDR3 is 15 amino acids. The CDR3 loop reads CASSLSGRPTDTQYF. For the CDR3, the DNA is TGTGCCAGCAGCCTTAGCGGGAGGCCCACAGATACGCAGTATTTT.

V usage is TRBV10-3 and J usage is TRBJ2-1, with D possibly TRBD1 on 5 matching bases. The CDR3 length is 12 residues. Germline CDR1 reads ENHRY; CDR2 reads SYGVKD. The ends were cut back, 4 bases at V and 7 bases at J, with 8 bases in the middle. The CDR3 DNA reads TGTGCCATCAGTGGACAGCTTAATGAGCAGTTCTTC. Amino acids: CAISGQLNEQFF.

The chain joins TRBV20-1 to TRBJ1-5; TRBD1 might be the D (5 bases). V was trimmed by 3 bases and J by 7 bases, leaving 10 bases between them. The germline V gene encodes CDR1 DFQATT and CDR2 SNEGSKA (reference sequence). The CDR3 contains 12 residues. CDR3: CSASERGQPQHF. The CDR3 DNA is TGCAGTGCTAGTGAACGGGGGCAGCCCCAGCATTTT.

The chain carries TRBV7-2 and TRBJ1-4; D possibly corresponds to TRBD1 (6 bases). The CDR3 spans 13 residues. The germline gives CDR1 SGHTA, CDR2 FQGNSA. The V and J ends lost 6 bases and 8 bases respectively, with 13 bases between them. In DNA, the CDR3 is TGTGCCAGCAGGGGTGGACAGCACGAAAAACTGTTTTTT. As protein: CASRGGQHEKLFF. Looking up the rest from reference TRBV7-2 and TRBJ1-4 gives the full variable domain: GAGVSQSPSNKVTEKGKDVELRCDPISGHTALYWYRQSLGQGLEFLIYFQGNSAPDKSGLPSDRFSAERTGGSVSTLTIQRTQQEDSAVYLCASRGGQHEKLFFGSGTQLSVL.

This chain uses TRBV6-5 with TRBJ1-2; D unclear. Between the trimmed V and J ends, which lost 4 bases and 4 bases, there was a span of 19 bases. This CDR3 is built from 16 residues. Looked up from germline, CDR1 is MNHEY and CDR2 is SVGAGI. This chain's CDR3 is CASSSFDSQRAYGYTF. The DNA of the CDR3 is TGTGCCAGCAGTTCCTTTGACTCCCAGAGAGCCTATGGCTACACCTTC.

The V and J genes are TRBV7-9 and TRBJ1-1; no definite D call. The germline V and J ends were trimmed by 3 bases and 6 bases, with 14 bases remaining between them. This CDR3 spans 14 amino acids. From germline, CDR1 is SEHNR and CDR2 FQNEAQ (reference sequence). Here the CDR3 reads CASSLLSGSAEAFF. CDR3 coding DNA: TGTGCCAGCAGCTTGTTGTCGGGTTCGGCTGAAGCTTTCTTT. The variable domain in full, with the rest retrieved from reference TRBV7-9 and TRBJ1-1, is DTGVSQNPRHKITKRGQNVTFRCDPISEHNRLYWYRQTLGQGPEFLTYFQNEAQLEKSRLLSDRFSAERPKGSFSTLEIQRTEQGDSAMYLCASSLLSGSAEAFFGQGTRLTVV.

The V call is TRBV19, the J call TRBJ1-2; 10 bases fit TRBD1. Germline lookup yields CDR1 LNHDA and CDR2 SQIVND (reference sequence). Trimming at V came to 6 bases and at J to 4 bases, leaving 8 bases not matched to a gene. The CDR3 runs 15 residues. The CDR3 region has the DNA TGTGCCAGTAGAACCGGGACAGGGGACTTCTATGGCTACACCTTC. Protein product: CASRTGTGDFYGYTF.

The CDR3 DNA reads TGCGCCAGCAGCTGGGGACGGGACAGGGAGAGTTCACCCCTCCACTTT. This gives the protein CASSWGRDRESSPLHF. V is TRBV5-1 and J is TRBJ1-6; 9 bases are shared with TRBD1. Germline CDR1 and CDR2: SGHRS and YFSETQ. The CDR3 is made up of 16 amino acids. V was clipped by 3 bases and J by 9 bases; unmatched bases: 10. The entire variable domain, with the rest obtained from reference TRBV5-1 and TRBJ1-6, is as follows: KAGVTQTPRYLIKTRGQQVTLSCSPISGHRSVSWYQQTPGQGLQFLFEYFSETQRNKGNFPGRFSGRQFSNSRSEMNVSTLELGDSALYLCASSWGRDRESSPLHFGNGTRLTVT.

The chain joins TRBV28 to TRBJ1-4; 11 bases are a match to TRBD1. Germline CDR1 is MDHEN and CDR2 is SYDVKM. This CDR3 comprises 14 residues. Trimming took 5 bases from V and 8 from J; bases not matched to a gene: 4. CDR3 bases: TGTGCCAGCAGTGGGACAGGGGGTGGAGAAAAACTGTTTTTT. Its protein is CASSGTGGGEKLFF.

The chain combines TRBV5-1 with TRBJ1-1, with 8 nucleotides matching TRBD1. Trimming cost V 4 bases and J 5 bases; bases outside gene matches: 10. The CDR3 is 15 amino acids. CDR1 and CDR2 (germline): SGHRS, YFSETQ. CDR3 amino acids: CASSLRTGRGTEAFF. CDR3 nucleotides: TGCGCCAGCAGCCTTCGGACAGGGCGGGGGACTGAAGCTTTCTTT.

This clone has just a few counts. The chain joins TRBV3-1 (or the pseudogene TRBV3-2) to TRBJ2-3; no clear D gene. There are 13 residues in the CDR3. Trimming cost V 2 bases and J 5 bases, with 8 bases left between them. Per the germline V gene, CDR1 is LGHDT and CDR2 is YNNKEL (reference sequence). CDR3 DNA: TGTGCCAGCAGCCAACTGCGTCGAGATACGCAGTATTTT. The encoded protein is CASSQLRRDTQYF.

CDR3 loop: CAIRDDIGGGYTF. CDR3 in DNA: TGTGCCATCAGAGATGACATAGGGGGTGGCTACACCTTC. V is TRBV10-3 and J is TRBJ1-2, with D perhaps matching TRBD1 (6 bases). CDR3 length: 13 amino acids. V lost 6 bases and J lost 7, with 15 bases in between. The germline V gene encodes CDR1 ENHRY and CDR2 SYGVKD.

The chain recombines TRBV5-1 with TRBJ1-1; the match to TRBD1 covers 7 bases. J lost 0 bases, V lost 0 bases, and 2 bases had no gene match. The CDR3 loop spans 15 amino acids. Germline CDR1 SGHRS, CDR2 YFSETQ. As DNA, the CDR3 is TGCGCCAGCAGCTTGGACAGGGGAATGAACACTGAAGCTTTCTTT. It is translated as CASSLDRGMNTEAFF.

This clone was seen only a few times. The chain is built from TRBV7-9 and TRBJ1-2; TRBD1 is a possible D gene (5 bases). The CDR3 totals 15 residues. Per the germline V gene, CDR1 is SEHNR and CDR2 is FQNEAQ (reference sequence). V was clipped by 2 bases and J by 4 bases, with 14 bases between them. This CDR3 is CASSLLGSDSYGYTF. The CDR3, as DNA: TGTGCCAGCAGCTTATTGGGCAGTGACAGCTATGGCTACACCTTC.